The sequence of this TCR beta chain was determined in a study of Tregs in tolerant kidney transplant recipients. As to this clone: Its specificity is not known.

The data were produced by immunoSEQ multiplex PCR, yet TCRdb's version contains in-frame clones alone and is incomplete. The sample lists approximately 260,000 clones, 80% to 85% occurring once. Study observations and caveats: No direct test of biological reproducibility was done here.

The germline V gene encodes CDR1 LNHDA and CDR2 SQIVND (reference sequence). The CDR3 sequence is 13 residues long. Trimming removed 6 bases from V and 4 bases from J; junction bases left unmatched: 5. The rearrangement uses TRBV19 and TRBJ2-5, with 7 bases identical to TRBD1. The receptor comes from a human donor in good health. The material sequenced was CD4+ T cells from blood. CDR3 in amino acids: CASRRDRAETQYF. CDR3 coding DNA: TGTGCCAGTAGGCGTGACAGGGCAGAGACCCAGTACTTC.